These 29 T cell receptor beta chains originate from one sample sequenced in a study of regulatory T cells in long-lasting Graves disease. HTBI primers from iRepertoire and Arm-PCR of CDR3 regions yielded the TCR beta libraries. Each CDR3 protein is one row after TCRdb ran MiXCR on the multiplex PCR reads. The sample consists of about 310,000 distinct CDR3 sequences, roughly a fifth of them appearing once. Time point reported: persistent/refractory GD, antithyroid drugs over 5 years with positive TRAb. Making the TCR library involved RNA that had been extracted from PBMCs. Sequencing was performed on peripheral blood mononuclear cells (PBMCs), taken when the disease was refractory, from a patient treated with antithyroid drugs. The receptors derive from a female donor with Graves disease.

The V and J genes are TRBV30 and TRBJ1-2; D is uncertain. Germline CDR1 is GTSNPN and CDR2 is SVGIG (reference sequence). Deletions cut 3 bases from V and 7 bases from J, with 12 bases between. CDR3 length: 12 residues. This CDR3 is CAWRLPLGGYTF. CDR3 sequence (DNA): TGTGCCTGGAGGCTACCCCTAGGTGGCTACACCTTC.

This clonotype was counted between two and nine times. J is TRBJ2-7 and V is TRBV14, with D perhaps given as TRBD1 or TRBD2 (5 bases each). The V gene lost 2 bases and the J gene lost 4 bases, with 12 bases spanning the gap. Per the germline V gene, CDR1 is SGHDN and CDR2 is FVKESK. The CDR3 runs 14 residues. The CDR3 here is CASSQPGLWYEQYF. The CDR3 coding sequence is TGTGCCAGCAGCCAACCGGGGCTCTGGTACGAGCAGTACTTC.

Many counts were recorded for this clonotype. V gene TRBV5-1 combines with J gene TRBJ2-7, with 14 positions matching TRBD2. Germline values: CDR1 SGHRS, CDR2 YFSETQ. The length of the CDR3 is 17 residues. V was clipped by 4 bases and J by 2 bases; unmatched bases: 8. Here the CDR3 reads CASSVGTSGSWAYEQYF. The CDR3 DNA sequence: TGCGCCAGCAGCGTGGGGACTAGCGGGAGTTGGGCCTACGAGCAGTACTTC.

The CDR3 region has the DNA TGTGCCAGCACCAGCGGAGATTCGAGCTCCTACGAGCAGTACTTC. It yields the protein CASTSGDSSSYEQYF. The chain recombines TRBV11-2 with TRBJ2-7; D is perhaps TRBD2 (5 bases). From germline, CDR1 is SGHAT and CDR2 FQNNGV. V was cut by 7 bases and J by 0 bases, with 16 bases left in between. This CDR3 comprises 15 residues.

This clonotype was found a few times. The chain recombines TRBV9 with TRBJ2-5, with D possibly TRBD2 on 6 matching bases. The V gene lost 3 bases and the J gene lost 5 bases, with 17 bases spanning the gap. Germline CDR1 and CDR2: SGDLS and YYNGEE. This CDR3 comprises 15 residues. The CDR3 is CASSENWRGWETQYF. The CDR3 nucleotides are TGTGCCAGCAGCGAAAATTGGAGGGGTTGGGAGACCCAGTACTTC.

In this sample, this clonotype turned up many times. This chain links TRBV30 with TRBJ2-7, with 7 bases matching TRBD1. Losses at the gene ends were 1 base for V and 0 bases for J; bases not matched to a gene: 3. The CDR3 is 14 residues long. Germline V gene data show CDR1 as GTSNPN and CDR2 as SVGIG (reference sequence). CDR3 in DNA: TGTGCCTGGAGTGAGGCAGGGGGCTCCTACGAGCAGTACTTC. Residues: CAWSEAGGSYEQYF. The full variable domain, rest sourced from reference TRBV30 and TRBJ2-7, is SQTIHQWPATLVQPVGSPLSLECTVEGTSNPNLYWYRQAAGRGLQLLFYSVGIGQISSEVPQNLSASRPQDRQFILSSKKLLLSDSGFYLCAWSEAGGSYEQYFGPGTRLTVT.

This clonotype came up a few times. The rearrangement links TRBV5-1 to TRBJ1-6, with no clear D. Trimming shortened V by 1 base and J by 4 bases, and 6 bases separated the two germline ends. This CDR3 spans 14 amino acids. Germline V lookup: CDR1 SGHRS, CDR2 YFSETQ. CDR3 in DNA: TGCGCCAGCAGCTTGCCGGATTATAATTCACCCCTCCACTTT. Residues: CASSLPDYNSPLHF.

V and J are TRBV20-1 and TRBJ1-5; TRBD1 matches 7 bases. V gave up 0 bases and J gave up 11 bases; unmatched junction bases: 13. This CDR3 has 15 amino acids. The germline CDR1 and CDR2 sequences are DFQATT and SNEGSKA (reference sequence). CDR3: CSARDSFLGQSAQHF. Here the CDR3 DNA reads TGCAGTGCTAGAGATTCGTTTTTGGGACAGTCCGCCCAGCATTTT.

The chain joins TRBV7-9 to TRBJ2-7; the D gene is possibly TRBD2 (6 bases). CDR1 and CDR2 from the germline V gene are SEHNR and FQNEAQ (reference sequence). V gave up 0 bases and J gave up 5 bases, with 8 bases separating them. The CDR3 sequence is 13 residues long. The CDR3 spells CASSLAEGDEQYF. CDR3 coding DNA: TGTGCCAGCAGCTTAGCGGAGGGAGACGAGCAGTACTTC.

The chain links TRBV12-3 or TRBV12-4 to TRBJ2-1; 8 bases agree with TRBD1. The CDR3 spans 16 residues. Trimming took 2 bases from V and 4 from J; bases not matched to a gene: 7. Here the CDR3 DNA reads TGTGCCAGCAGTTTAATTGCCAGGGGGCATTACAATGAGCAGTTCTTC. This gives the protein CASSLIARGHYNEQFF.

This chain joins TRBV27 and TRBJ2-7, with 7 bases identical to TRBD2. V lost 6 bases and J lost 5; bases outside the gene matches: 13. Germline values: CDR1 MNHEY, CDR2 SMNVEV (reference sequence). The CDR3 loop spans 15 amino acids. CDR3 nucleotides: TGTGCCAGCAGAGGATCCCGGACTAGTGCGCACGAGCAGTACTTC. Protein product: CASRGSRTSAHEQYF.

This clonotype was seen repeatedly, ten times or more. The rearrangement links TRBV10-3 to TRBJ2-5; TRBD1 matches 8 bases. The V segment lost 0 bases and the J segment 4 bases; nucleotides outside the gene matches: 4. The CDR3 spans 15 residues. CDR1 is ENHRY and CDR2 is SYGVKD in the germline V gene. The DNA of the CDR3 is TGTGCCATCAGTGAGTCGAGGACAGGGCGAGAGACCCAGTACTTC. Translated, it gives CAISESRTGRETQYF.

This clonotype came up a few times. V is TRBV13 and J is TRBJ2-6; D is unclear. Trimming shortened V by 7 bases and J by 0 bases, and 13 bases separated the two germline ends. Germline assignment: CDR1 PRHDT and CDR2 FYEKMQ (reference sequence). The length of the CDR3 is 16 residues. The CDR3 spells CASTSLSPSGANVLTF. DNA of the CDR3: TGTGCCAGCACAAGTCTGTCACCCTCTGGGGCCAACGTCCTGACTTTC.

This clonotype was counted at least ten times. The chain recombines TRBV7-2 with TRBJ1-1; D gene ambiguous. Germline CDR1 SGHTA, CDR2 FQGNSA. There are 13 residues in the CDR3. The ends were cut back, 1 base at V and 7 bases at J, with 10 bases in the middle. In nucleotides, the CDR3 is TGTGCCAGCAGCTTAGGGGAACCTTATGAAGCTTTCTTT. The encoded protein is CASSLGEPYEAFF.

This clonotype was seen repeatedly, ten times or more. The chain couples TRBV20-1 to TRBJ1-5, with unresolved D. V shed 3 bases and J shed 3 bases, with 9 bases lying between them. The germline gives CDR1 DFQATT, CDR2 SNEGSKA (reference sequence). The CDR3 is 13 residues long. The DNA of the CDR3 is TGCAGTGCTAGGACCTACACCAATCAGCCCCAGCATTTT. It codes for CSARTYTNQPQHF.

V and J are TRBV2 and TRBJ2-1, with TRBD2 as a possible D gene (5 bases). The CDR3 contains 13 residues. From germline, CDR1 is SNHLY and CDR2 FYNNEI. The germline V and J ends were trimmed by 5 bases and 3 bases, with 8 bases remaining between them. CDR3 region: CASSSRDYNEQFF. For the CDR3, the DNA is TGTGCCAGCAGTAGCCGGGACTACAATGAGCAGTTCTTC. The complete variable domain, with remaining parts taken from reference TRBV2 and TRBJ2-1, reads EPEVTQTPSHQVTQMGQEVILRCVPISNHLYFYWYRQILGQKVEFLVSFYNNEISEKSEIFDDQFSVERPDGSNFTLKIRSTKLEDSAMYFCASSSRDYNEQFFGPGTRLTVL.

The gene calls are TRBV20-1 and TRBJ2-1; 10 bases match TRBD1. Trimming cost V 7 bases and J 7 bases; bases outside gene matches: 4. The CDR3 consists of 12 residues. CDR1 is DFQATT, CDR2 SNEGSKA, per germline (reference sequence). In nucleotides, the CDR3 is TGCAGTGGGACAGGGGGTTGGAATGAGCAGTTCTTC. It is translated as CSGTGGWNEQFF.

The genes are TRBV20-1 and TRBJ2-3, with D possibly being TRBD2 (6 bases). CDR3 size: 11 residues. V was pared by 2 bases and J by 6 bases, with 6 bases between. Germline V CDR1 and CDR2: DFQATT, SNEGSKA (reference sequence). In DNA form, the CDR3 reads TGCAGTGCTAGACTAGCGGATACGCAGTATTTT. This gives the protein CSARLADTQYF.

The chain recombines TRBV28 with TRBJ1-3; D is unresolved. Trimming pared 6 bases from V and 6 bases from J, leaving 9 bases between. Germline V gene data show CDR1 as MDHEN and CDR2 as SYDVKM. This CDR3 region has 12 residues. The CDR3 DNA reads TGTGCCAGCAGCCAAAGTGAAAACACCATATATTTT. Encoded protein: CASSQSENTIYF.

The CDR3 is CSARRDGGYEQYF. The CDR3 nucleotides read TGCAGTGCTAGAAGGGACGGTGGCTACGAGCAGTACTTC. The J gene is TRBJ2-7, the V gene TRBV20-1; possibly TRBD1 or TRBD2 for D (5 bases each). Trimming removed 2 bases from V and 3 bases from J, with 11 bases in between. The CDR3 contains 13 residues. The V gene's germline CDR1 is DFQATT and CDR2 SNEGSKA (reference sequence).

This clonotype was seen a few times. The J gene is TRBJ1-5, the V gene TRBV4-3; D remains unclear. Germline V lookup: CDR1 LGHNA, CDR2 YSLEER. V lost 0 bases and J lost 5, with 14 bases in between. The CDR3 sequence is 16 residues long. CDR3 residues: CASSQDLDLGYQPQHF. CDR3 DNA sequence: TGCGCCAGCAGCCAAGACCTCGACCTAGGCTATCAGCCCCAGCATTTT.

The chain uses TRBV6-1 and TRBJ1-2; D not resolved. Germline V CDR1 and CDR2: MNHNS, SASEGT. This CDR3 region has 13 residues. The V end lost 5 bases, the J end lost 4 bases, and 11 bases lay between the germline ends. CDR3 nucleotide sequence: TGTGCCAGCAGTCCCGGAATCAGCTATGGCTACACCTTC. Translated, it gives CASSPGISYGYTF.

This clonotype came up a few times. CDR3 region: CASSPQSSSGSNEQFF. CDR3 nucleotides: TGTGCCAGCAGCCCACAATCGTCTAGCGGGAGTAATGAGCAGTTCTTC. The chain has TRBV7-2 and TRBJ2-1; 10 bases are shared with TRBD2. Germline values: CDR1 SGHTA, CDR2 FQGNSA. The CDR3 contains 16 residues. Trimming cost V 5 bases and J 7 bases; bases outside gene matches: 11.

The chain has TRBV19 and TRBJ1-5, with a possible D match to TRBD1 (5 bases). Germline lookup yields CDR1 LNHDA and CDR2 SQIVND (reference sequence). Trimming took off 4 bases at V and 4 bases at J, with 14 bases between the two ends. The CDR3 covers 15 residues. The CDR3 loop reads CASSTSGSRNQPQHF. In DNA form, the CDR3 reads TGTGCCAGTAGTACATCAGGGTCTCGGAATCAGCCCCAGCATTTT.

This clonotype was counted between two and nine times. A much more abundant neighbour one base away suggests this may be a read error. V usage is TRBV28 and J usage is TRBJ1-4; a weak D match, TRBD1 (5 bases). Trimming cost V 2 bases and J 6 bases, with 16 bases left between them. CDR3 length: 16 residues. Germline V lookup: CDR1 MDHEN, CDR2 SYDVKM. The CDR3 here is CASSLLGGRVDEKLFF. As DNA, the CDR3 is TGTGCCAGCAGTTTACTCGGCGGCAGGGTTGATGAAAAACTGTTTTTT.

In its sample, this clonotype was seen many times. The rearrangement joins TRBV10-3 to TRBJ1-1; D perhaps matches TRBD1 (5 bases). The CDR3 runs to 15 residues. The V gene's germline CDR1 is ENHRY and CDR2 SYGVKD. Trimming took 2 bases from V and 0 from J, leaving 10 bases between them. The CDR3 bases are TGTGCCATCAGTGAGGGGGCAAGGGTGAACACTGAAGCTTTCTTT. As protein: CAISEGARVNTEAFF.

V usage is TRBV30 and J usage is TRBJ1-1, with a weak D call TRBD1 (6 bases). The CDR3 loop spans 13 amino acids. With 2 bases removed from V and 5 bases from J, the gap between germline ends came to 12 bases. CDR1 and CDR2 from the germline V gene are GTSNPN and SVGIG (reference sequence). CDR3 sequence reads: CAWSLQGFTEAFF. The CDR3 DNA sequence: TGTGCCTGGAGTTTGCAGGGGTTTACTGAAGCTTTCTTT.

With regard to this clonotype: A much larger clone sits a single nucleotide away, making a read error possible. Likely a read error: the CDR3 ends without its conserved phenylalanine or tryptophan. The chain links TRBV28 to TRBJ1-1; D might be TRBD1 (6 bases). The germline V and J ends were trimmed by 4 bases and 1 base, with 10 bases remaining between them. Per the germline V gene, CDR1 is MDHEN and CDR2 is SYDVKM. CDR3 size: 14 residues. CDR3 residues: CASSSGVGNTEAFS. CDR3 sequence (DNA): TGTGCCAGCAGTTCAGGGGTGGGGAACACTGAAGCTTTCTCT.

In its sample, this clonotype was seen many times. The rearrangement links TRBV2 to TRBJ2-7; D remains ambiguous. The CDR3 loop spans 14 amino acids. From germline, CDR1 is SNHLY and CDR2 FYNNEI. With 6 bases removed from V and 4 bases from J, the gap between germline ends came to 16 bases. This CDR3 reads CASRDLRRGYEQYF. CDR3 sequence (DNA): TGTGCCAGCAGGGACCTCCGGCGTGGGTACGAGCAGTACTTC.